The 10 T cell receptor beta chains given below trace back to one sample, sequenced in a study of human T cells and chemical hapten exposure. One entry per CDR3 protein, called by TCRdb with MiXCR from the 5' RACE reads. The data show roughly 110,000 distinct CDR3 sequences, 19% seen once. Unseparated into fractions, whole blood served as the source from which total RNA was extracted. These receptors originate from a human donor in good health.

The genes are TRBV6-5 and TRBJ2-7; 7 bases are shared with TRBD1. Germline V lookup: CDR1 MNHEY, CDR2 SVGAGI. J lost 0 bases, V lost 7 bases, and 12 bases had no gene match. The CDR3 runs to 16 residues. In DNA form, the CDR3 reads TGTGCCAGCACGAGAGGGGGCGCCTCCTCCTCCTACGAGCAGTACTTC. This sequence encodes CASTRGGASSSYEQYF.

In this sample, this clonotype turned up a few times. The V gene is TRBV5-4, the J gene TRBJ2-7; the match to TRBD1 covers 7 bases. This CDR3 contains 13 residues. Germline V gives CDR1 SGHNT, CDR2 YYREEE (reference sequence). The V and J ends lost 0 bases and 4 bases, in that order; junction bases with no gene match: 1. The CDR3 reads CASSLAQGYEQYF. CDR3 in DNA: TGTGCCAGCAGCTTGGCACAGGGGTACGAGCAGTACTTC.

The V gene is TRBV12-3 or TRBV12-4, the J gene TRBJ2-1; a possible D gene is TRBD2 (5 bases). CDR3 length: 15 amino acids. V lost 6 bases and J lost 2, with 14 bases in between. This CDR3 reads CASSSGLPTYNEQFF. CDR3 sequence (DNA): TGTGCCAGCAGCTCTGGACTCCCCACCTACAATGAGCAGTTCTTC.

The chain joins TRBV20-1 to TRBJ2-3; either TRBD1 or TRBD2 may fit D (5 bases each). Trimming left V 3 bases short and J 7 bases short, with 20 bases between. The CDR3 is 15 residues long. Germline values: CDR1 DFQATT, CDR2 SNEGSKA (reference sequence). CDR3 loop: CSARSPGRNMNTQYF. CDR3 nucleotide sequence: TGCAGTGCTAGGTCTCCGGGACGGAACATGAATACGCAGTATTTT.

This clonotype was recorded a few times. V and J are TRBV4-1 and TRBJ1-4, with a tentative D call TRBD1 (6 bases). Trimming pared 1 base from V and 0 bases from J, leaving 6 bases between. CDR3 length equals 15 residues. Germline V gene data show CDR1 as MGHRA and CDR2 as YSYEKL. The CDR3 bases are TGCGCCAGCAGCCAAGGGACAGCAACTAATGAAAAACTGTTTTTT. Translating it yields CASSQGTATNEKLFF.

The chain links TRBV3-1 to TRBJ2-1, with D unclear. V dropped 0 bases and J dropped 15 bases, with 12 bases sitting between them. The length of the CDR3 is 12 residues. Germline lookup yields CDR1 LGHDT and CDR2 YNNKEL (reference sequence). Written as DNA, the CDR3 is TGTGCCAGCAGCCAAGATGGTTGGGCGGTGTTCTTC. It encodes CASSQDGWAVFF.

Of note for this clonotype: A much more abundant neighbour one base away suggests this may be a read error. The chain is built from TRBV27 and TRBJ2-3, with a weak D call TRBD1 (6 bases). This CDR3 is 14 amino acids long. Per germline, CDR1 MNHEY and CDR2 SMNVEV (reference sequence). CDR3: CASSLGSRTDMQYF. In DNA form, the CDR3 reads TGTGCCAGCAGTTTGGGTAGTCGGACAGATATGCAGTATTTT.

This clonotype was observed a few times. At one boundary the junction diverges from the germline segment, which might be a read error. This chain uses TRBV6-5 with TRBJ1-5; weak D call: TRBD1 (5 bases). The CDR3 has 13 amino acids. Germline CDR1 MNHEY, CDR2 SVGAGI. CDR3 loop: CASSYPAVRGGCF. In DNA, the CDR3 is TGTGCCAGCAGTTACCCGGCGGTTCGCGGGGGATGTTTT.

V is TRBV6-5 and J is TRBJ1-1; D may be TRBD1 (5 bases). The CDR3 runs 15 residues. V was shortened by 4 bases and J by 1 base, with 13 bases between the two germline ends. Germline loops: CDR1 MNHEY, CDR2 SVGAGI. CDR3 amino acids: CASSSRTPPNTEAFF. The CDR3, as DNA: TGTGCCAGCAGTTCGAGGACACCGCCGAACACTGAAGCTTTCTTT.

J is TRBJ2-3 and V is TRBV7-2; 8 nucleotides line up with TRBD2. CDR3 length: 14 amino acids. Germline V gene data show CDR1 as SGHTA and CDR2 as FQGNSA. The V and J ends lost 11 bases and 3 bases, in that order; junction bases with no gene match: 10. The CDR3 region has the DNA TGTGCCTGCCGGGGGGGTTTAGGAACAGATACGCAGTATTTT. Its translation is CACRGGLGTDTQYF.